This record covers a single T cell receptor (beta chain). Its antigen is as yet unknown. The record originates from a study of T cell responses to AZD1222 COVID-19 vaccine. Broader study findings: Donors were largely white British and mainly female; clonal diversity was possibly underestimated. Spike-specific TCR breadth and depth were elevated following two AZD1222 doses.

The data were produced by immunoSEQ multiplex PCR, yet TCRdb's version contains in-frame clones alone and is incomplete. This sample has about 140,000 clones, with roughly 90% found just once. The CDR3 has 16 residues. V lost 4 bases, J lost 2 bases, and 17 bases lay in between. The germline V gene has CDR1 SGHDT and CDR2 YYEEEE. This receptor was identified in an adult in good health. The sample consisted of peripheral blood, taken on day 0 of AZD1222 vaccination. The rearrangement joins TRBV5-6 to TRBJ2-3; D not resolved. The CDR3 protein is CASSIGRRPFTDTQYF. The DNA for the CDR3 is TGTGCCAGCAGCATAGGACGCCGTCCCTTCACAGATACGCAGTATTTT.